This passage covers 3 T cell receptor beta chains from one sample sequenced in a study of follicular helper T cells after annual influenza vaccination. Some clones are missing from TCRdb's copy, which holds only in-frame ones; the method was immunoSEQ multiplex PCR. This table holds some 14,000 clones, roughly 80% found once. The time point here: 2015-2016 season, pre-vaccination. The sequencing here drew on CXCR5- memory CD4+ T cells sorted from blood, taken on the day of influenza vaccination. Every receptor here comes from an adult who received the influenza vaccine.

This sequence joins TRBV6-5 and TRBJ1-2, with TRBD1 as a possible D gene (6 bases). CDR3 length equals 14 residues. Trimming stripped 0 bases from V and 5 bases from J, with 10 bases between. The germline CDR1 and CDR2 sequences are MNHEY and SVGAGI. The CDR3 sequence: CASSYSRTAYGYTF. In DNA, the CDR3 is TGTGCCAGCAGTTACTCCCGGACAGCATATGGCTACACCTTC.

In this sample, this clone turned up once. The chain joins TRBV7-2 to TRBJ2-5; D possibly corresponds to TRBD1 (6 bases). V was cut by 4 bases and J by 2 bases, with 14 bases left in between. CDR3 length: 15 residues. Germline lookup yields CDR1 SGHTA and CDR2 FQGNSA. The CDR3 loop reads CASSSGTSLQETQYF. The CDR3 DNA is TGTGCCAGCAGCTCTGGGACAAGCCTTCAAGAGACCCAGTACTTC.

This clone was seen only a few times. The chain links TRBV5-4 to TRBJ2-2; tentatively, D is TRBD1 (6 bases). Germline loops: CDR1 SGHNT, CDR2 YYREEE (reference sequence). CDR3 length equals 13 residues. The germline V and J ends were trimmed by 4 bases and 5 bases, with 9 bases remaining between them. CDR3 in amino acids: CASSAGVTGELFF. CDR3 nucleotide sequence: TGTGCCAGCAGCGCAGGGGTAACCGGGGAGCTGTTTTTT.